These 17 T cell receptor beta chains originate from one sample sequenced in a study of blood T cell repertoires in COVID-19. Some clones are missing from TCRdb's copy, which holds only in-frame ones; the method was immunoSEQ multiplex PCR. Here the sample spans some 64,000 clones, 79% being singletons. The sequenced sample consisted of peripheral blood. The receptors come from a woman older than 75 with active or convalescent COVID-19.

The rearrangement links TRBV12-5 to TRBJ1-1; D is perhaps TRBD1 (5 bases). V was clipped by 3 bases and J by 3 bases, with 17 bases between them. The CDR3 sequence is 16 residues long. Germline CDR1 and CDR2: LGHNT and FRNRAP. The CDR3 region is CASGFTLDRTHTEAFF. CDR3 nucleotides: TGTGCTAGTGGTTTCACCCTCGACAGAACCCACACTGAAGCTTTCTTT.

This rearrangement joins TRBV7-9 to TRBJ1-2; 8 bases agree with TRBD1. This CDR3 region has 13 residues. V was clipped by 2 bases and J by 4 bases; unmatched bases: 0. Germline V lookup: CDR1 SEHNR, CDR2 FQNEAQ (reference sequence). The CDR3 nucleotides read TGTGCCAGCAGCTTAACAGGGGGCTATGGCTACACCTTC. As protein: CASSLTGGYGYTF.

This chain links TRBV2 with TRBJ2-2; TRBD2 might be the D (5 bases). The CDR3 is made up of 12 amino acids. Germline loops: CDR1 SNHLY, CDR2 FYNNEI. The V end was cut by 7 bases, the J end by 7 bases, with 10 bases between. The CDR3: CASKRRVGELFF. In DNA form, the CDR3 reads TGTGCCAGCAAGAGGCGGGTCGGGGAGCTGTTTTTT.

The rearrangement links TRBV6-5 to TRBJ1-1; 9 bases fit TRBD1. This CDR3 spans 16 amino acids. The junction had 9 bases not matched to a gene; V was cut back by 0 bases and J by 7 bases. The germline V gene has CDR1 MNHEY and CDR2 SVGAGI. CDR3 in DNA: TGTGCCAGCAGTTACTCCCACCCCCGGACAGGGGATGAAGCTTTCTTT. Protein: CASSYSHPRTGDEAFF.

Within the sample, this clone is medium-sized. This chain connects TRBV9 to TRBJ2-3, with a weak D call TRBD1 (6 bases). V gave up 4 bases and J gave up 0 bases, with 12 bases separating them. The germline gives CDR1 SGDLS, CDR2 YYNGEE. The CDR3 extends over 15 amino acids. CDR3 coding DNA: TGTGCCAGCAGCACGTGGACAGCTAGCACAGATACGCAGTATTTT. It yields the protein CASSTWTASTDTQYF. The whole variable domain, remainder taken from reference TRBV9 and TRBJ2-3, is DSGVTQTPKHLITATGQRVTLRCSPRSGDLSVYWYQQSLDQGLQFLIQYYNGEERAKGNILERFSAQQFPDLHSELNLSSLELGDSALYFCASSTWTASTDTQYFGPGTRLTVL.

The chain couples TRBV6-5 to TRBJ2-7; no clear D gene. The length of the CDR3 is 13 residues. With 6 bases removed from V and 4 bases from J, the gap between germline ends came to 13 bases. The germline CDR1 and CDR2 sequences are MNHEY and SVGAGI. CDR3: CASRPPGLYEQYF. As DNA, the CDR3 is TGTGCCAGCAGACCCCCAGGCCTATACGAGCAGTACTTC.

The chain combines TRBV19 with TRBJ2-7; D is perhaps TRBD1 (6 bases). The CDR3 sequence is 14 residues long. In germline, CDR1 is LNHDA, CDR2 SQIVND (reference sequence). The V and J ends lost 8 bases and 0 bases respectively, with 14 bases between them. This CDR3 is CASQWTVNSYEQYF. As DNA, the CDR3 is TGTGCCAGTCAGTGGACAGTTAACTCCTACGAGCAGTACTTC.

The chain carries TRBV2 and TRBJ2-3; D is unresolved. CDR1 and CDR2 (germline): SNHLY, FYNNEI. The CDR3 runs to 13 residues. Deletions cut 3 bases from V and 5 bases from J, with 9 bases between. The CDR3 DNA reads as TGTGCCAGCAGTGAGTCTCCGGGAGATACGCAGTATTTT. It is translated as CASSESPGDTQYF.

The rearrangement links TRBV20-1 to TRBJ1-4; D unresolved. Trimming stripped 3 bases from V and 4 bases from J, with 9 bases between. Germline V gives CDR1 DFQATT, CDR2 SNEGSKA (reference sequence). The CDR3 spans 13 residues. CDR3 sequence reads: CSASSQFNEKLFF. The CDR3, as DNA: TGCAGTGCTAGTAGTCAGTTTAATGAAAAACTGTTTTTT.

This chain links TRBV6-6 with TRBJ1-2; 8 nucleotides align to TRBD1. V lost 4 bases to trimming and J lost 6 bases; unmatched junction nucleotides: 1. There are 12 residues in the CDR3. Germline CDR1 reads MNHNY; CDR2 reads SVGAGI (reference sequence). The CDR3 here is CASSSGGDGYTF. The CDR3 region has the DNA TGTGCCAGCAGTTCAGGGGGCGATGGCTACACCTTC.

The gene calls are TRBV12-3 or TRBV12-4 and TRBJ1-1; D is possibly TRBD1 (5 bases). V shed 7 bases and J shed 4 bases, with 13 bases lying between them. CDR3 length: 13 amino acids. The CDR3 DNA follows: TGTGCCAGCACCCTACTTAGGGGCACTGAAGCTTTCTTT. It codes for CASTLLRGTEAFF.

The J gene is TRBJ1-3, the V gene TRBV7-9; D might be TRBD1 (5 bases). The V end was cut by 5 bases, the J end by 0 bases, with 14 bases between. Germline loops: CDR1 SEHNR, CDR2 FQNEAQ (reference sequence). CDR3 length equals 16 residues. CDR3 protein: CASSPGRDGSGNTIYF. The CDR3, as DNA: TGTGCCAGCAGCCCCGGGAGGGACGGCTCTGGAAACACCATATATTTT. The full variable domain, with the rest looked up from reference TRBV7-9 and TRBJ1-3, is DTGVSQNPRHKITKRGQNVTFRCDPISEHNRLYWYRQTLGQGPEFLTYFQNEAQLEKSRLLSDRFSAERPKGSFSTLEIQRTEQGDSAMYLCASSPGRDGSGNTIYFGEGSWLTVV.

This chain connects TRBV19 to TRBJ1-5, with TRBD1 as a possible D gene (6 bases). From germline, CDR1 is LNHDA and CDR2 SQIVND (reference sequence). The CDR3 is 13 residues long. Between the trimmed V and J ends, which lost 10 bases and 7 bases, there was a span of 17 bases. For the CDR3, the DNA is TGTGCCACCAGATGGGGGCTGGGGCAGCCCCAGCATTTT. It is translated as CATRWGLGQPQHF.

This clone appeared once. The rearrangement uses TRBV9 and TRBJ1-4; the match to TRBD1 covers 7 bases. The trim removed 1 base at V and 10 bases at J, leaving 7 bases unmatched. The CDR3 runs to 14 residues. CDR1 is SGDLS and CDR2 is YYNGEE in the germline V gene. The CDR3 nucleotides read TGTGCCAGCAGCGTAACAGGGGAGGCGTTAAAACTGTTTTTT. Translating gives CASSVTGEALKLFF.

The rearrangement joins TRBV10-3 to TRBJ2-7; 8 bases agree with TRBD1. V shed 5 bases and J 7 bases; nucleotides not matched to a gene: 10. From germline, CDR1 is ENHRY and CDR2 SYGVKD. CDR3 size: 14 residues. DNA for the CDR3: TGTGCCATCAGTAGACAGGGGAGCTTGGGAGAGCAGTACTTC. Translating gives CAISRQGSLGEQYF.

The chain carries TRBV28 and TRBJ1-2; 7 nucleotides align to TRBD1. Germline-derived CDR1 and CDR2 are MDHEN and SYDVKM. The CDR3 runs to 13 residues. After removal of 6 bases from V and 5 bases from J, the junction contained 6 bases not matched to a gene. This chain's CDR3 is CASRPGGRYGYTF. CDR3 DNA: TGTGCCAGCAGGCCAGGGGGGCGGTATGGCTACACCTTC.

The chain combines TRBV7-8 with TRBJ2-3; 11 nucleotides align to TRBD1. CDR3 length: 16 amino acids. The V gene's germline CDR1 is SGHVS and CDR2 FQNEAQ. Losses at the gene ends were 5 bases for V and 2 bases for J; bases not matched to a gene: 6. The CDR3 protein is CASSHPGQGVTDTQYF. Here the CDR3 DNA reads TGTGCCAGCAGCCACCCGGGACAGGGGGTCACAGATACGCAGTATTTT.